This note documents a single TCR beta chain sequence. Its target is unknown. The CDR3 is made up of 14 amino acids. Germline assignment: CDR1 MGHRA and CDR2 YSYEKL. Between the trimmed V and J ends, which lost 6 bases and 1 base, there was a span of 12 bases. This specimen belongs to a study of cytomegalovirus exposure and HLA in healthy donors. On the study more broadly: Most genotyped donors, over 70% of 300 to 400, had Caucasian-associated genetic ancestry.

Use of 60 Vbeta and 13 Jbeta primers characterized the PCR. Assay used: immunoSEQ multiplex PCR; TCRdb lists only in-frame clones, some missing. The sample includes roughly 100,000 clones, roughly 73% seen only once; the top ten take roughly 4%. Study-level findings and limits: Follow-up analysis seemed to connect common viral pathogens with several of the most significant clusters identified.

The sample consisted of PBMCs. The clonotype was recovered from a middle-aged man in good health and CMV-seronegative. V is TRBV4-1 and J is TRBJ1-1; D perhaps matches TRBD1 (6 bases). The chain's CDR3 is CASSRGQQNTEAFF. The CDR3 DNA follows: TGCGCCAGCAGTAGGGGACAACAGAACACTGAAGCTTTCTTT.